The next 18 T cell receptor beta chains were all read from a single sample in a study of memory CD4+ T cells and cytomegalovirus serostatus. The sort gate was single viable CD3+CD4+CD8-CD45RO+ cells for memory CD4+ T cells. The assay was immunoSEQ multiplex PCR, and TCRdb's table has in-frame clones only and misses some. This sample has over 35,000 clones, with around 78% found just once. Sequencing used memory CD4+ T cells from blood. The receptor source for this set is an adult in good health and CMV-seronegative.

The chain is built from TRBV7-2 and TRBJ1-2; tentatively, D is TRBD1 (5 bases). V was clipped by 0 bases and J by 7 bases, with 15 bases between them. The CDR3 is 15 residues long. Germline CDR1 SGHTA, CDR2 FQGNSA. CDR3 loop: CASSLAGAGLGGYTF. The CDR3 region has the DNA TGTGCCAGCAGCTTAGCCGGGGCAGGGCTAGGTGGCTACACCTTC. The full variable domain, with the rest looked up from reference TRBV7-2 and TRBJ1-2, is GAGVSQSPSNKVTEKGKDVELRCDPISGHTALYWYRQSLGQGLEFLIYFQGNSAPDKSGLPSDRFSAERTGGSVSTLTIQRTQQEDSAVYLCASSLAGAGLGGYTFGSGTRLTVV.

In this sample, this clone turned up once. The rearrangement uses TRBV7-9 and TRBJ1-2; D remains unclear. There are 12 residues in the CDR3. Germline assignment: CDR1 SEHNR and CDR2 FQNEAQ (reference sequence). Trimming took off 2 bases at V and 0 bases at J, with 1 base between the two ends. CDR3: CASSLSNYGYTF. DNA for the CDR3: TGTGCCAGCAGCTTATCTAACTATGGCTACACCTTC.

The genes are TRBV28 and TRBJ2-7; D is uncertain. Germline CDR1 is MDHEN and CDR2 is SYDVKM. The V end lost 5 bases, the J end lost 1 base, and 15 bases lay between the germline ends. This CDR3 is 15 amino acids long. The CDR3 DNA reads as TGTGCCAGCAGTCTAGGGTTGTTGGGTTCCTACGAGCAGTACTTC. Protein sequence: CASSLGLLGSYEQYF. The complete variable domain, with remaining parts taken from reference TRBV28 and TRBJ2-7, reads DVKVTQSSRYLVKRTGEKVFLECVQDMDHENMFWYRQDPGLGLRLIYFSYDVKMKEKGDIPEGYSVSREKKERFSLILESASTNQTSMYLCASSLGLLGSYEQYFGPGTRLTVT.

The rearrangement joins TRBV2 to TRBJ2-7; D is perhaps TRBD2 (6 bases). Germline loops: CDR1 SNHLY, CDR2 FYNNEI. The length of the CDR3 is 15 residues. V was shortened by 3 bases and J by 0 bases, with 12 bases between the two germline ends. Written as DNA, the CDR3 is TGTGCCAGCAGTGAGAGGAGGGCTAGCTCCTACGAGCAGTACTTC. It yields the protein CASSERRASSYEQYF.

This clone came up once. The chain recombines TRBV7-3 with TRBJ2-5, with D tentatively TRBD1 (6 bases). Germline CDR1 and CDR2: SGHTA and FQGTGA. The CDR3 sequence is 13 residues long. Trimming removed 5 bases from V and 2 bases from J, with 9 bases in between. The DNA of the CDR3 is TGTGCCAGCAGCCAAGGACAGCAAGAGACCCAGTACTTC. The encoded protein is CASSQGQQETQYF.

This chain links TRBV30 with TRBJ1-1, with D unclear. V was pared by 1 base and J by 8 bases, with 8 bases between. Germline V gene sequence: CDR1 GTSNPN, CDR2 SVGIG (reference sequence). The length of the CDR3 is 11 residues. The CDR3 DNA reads TGTGCCTGGAGTGCAGAGGTCGAAGCTTTCTTT. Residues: CAWSAEVEAFF.

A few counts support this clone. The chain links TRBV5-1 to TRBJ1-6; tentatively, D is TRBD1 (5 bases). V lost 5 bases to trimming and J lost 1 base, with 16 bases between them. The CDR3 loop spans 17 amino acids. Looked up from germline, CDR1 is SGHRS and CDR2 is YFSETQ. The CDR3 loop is CASSRQSGASYNSPLHF. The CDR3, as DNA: TGCGCCAGCAGTCGACAAAGCGGGGCTTCCTATAATTCACCCCTCCACTTT.

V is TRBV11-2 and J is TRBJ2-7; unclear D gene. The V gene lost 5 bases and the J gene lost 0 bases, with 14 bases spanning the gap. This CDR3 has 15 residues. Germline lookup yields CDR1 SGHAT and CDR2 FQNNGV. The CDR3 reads CASSPRVDSSYEQYF. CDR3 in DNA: TGTGCCAGCAGCCCCCGGGTGGATAGCTCCTACGAGCAGTACTTC.

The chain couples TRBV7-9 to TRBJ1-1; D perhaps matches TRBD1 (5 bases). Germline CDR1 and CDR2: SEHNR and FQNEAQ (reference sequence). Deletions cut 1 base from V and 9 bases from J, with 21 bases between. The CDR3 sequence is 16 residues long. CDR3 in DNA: TGTGCCAGCAGCTTAGGGTCTGGTTTGGGGACCTTTAAAGCTTTCTTT. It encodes CASSLGSGLGTFKAFF.

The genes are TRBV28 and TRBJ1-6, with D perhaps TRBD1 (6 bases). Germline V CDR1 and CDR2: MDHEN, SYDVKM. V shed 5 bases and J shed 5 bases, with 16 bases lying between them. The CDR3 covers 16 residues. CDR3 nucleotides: TGTGCCAGCAGTGCCCAACAGGGATGGAATAATTCACCCCTCCACTTT. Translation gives CASSAQQGWNNSPLHF. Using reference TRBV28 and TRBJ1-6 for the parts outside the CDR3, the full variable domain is DVKVTQSSRYLVKRTGEKVFLECVQDMDHENMFWYRQDPGLGLRLIYFSYDVKMKEKGDIPEGYSVSREKKERFSLILESASTNQTSMYLCASSAQQGWNNSPLHFGNGTRLTVT.

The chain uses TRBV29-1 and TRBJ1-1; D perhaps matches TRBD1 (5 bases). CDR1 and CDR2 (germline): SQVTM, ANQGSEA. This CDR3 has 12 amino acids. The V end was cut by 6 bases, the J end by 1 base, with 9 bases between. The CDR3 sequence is CSVTTANTEAFF. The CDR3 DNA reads TGCAGCGTGACGACAGCGAACACTGAAGCTTTCTTT.

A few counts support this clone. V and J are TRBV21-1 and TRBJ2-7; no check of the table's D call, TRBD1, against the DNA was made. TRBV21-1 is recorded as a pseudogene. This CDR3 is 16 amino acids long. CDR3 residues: CASSGPLPKFSYEQYF. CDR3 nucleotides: TGTGCCAGCAGCGGCCCCCTCCCGAAGTTCTCCTACGAGCAGTACTTC.

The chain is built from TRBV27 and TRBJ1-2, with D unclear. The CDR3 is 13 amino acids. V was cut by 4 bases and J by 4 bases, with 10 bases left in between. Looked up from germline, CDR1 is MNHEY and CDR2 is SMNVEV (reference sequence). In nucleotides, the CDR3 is TGTGCCAGCAGTTCATATCAGACCTATGGCTACACCTTC. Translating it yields CASSSYQTYGYTF.

CDR3 sequence (DNA): TGCGCCAGCAGCCAAGTCAACCTAATTGTCTACAATGAGCAGTTCTTC. The encoded protein is CASSQVNLIVYNEQFF. The gene calls are TRBV4-1 and TRBJ2-1; D remains unclear. Germline V lookup: CDR1 MGHRA, CDR2 YSYEKL. This CDR3 has 16 amino acids. V lost 1 base and J lost 3, with 13 bases in between.

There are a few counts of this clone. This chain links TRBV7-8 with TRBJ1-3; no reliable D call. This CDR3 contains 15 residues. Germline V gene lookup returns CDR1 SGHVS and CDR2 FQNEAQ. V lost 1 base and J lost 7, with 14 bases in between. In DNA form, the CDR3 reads TGTGCCAGCAGCTTAGGCGCAACCGGACCGAACACCATATATTTT. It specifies CASSLGATGPNTIYF. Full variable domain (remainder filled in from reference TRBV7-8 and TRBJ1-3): GAGVSQSPRYKVAKRGQDVALRCDPISGHVSLFWYQQALGQGPEFLTYFQNEAQLDKSGLPSDRFFAERPEGSVSTLKIQRTQQEDSAVYLCASSLGATGPNTIYFGEGSWLTVV.

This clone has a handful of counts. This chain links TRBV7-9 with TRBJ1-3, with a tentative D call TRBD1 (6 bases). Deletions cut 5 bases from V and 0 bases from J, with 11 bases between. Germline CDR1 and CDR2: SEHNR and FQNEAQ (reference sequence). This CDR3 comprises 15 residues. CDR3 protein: CASSPQGGSGNTIYF. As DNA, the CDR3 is TGTGCCAGCAGCCCCCAAGGGGGCTCTGGAAACACCATATATTTT.

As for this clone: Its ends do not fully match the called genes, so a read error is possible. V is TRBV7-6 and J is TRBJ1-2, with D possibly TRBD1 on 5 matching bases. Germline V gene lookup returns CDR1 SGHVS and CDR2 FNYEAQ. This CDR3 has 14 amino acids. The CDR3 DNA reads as TGTGCCAGCAGCCTAGCCGGGACCGCCTATGGCTACACCTTC. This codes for CASSLAGTAYGYTF.

The DNA of the CDR3 is TGTGCCAGCAGCTTAGATAGAAGGGTGAAGTTCTTC. This codes for CASSLDRRVKFF. The rearrangement uses TRBV7-8 and TRBJ2-1; unclear D gene. Trimming pared 1 base from V and 14 bases from J, leaving 12 bases between. The CDR3 has 12 residues. Germline CDR1 is SGHVS and CDR2 is FQNEAQ.